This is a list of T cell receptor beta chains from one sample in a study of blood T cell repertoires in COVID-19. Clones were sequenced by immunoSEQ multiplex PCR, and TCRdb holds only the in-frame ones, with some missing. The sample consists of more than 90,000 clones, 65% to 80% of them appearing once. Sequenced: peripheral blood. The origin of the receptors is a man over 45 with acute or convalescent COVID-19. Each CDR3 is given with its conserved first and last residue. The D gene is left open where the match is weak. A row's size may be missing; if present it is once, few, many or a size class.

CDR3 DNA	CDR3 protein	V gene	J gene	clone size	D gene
TGTGCCAGCAGTCAGGACAGTTTGTCCGAGCAGTACTTC	CASSQDSLSEQYF	TRBV7-9	TRBJ2-7	.	.
TGTGCCAGCAGTTCCGGGACTAGAGGCGATGAGCAGTTCTTC	CASSSGTRGDEQFF	TRBV28	TRBJ2-1	many	TRBD2
TGTGCCAGCAGAGGGGGGGTACTTCTAGGAGCTTTCTTT	CASRGGVLLGAFF	TRBV7-2	TRBJ1-1	.	.
TGTGCCAGCTCTCCGAACTCGGGACACCTCGCCACTGAAGCTTTCTTT	CASSPNSGHLATEAFF	TRBV25-1	TRBJ1-1	.	.
TGTGCCAGCAGCAAAGCCGGGAACCTGGAAAGACTGTTTTTT	CASSKAGNLERLFF	TRBV7-9	TRBJ1-4	.	.
TGTGCCAGCAGCTTGATGCAGCAAGAGACCCAGTACTTC	CASSLMQQETQYF	TRBV5-5	TRBJ2-5	.	.
TGTGCCAGCAGTGACTCTTTAACAGGGCGTAACAATGAGCAGTTCTTC	CASSDSLTGRNNEQFF	TRBV6-4	TRBJ2-1	.	.
TGTGCCAGCAGTCCCTGGGCGGACTACACTGAAGCTTTCTTT	CASSPWADYTEAFF	TRBV28	TRBJ1-1	.	.
TGCGCCAGCAGCTTGGGGACAGATCAGGAAAAACTGTTTTTT	CASSLGTDQEKLFF	TRBV5-1	TRBJ1-4	.	.
TGCAGCGTTGAAGGCCTTTCGGGGGAGACCCAGTACTTC	CSVEGLSGETQYF	TRBV29-1	TRBJ2-5	.	.
TGTGCCAGTCACCGGGACAGCTTTAACTATGGCTACACCTTC	CASHRDSFNYGYTF	TRBV2	TRBJ1-2	.	TRBD1
TGTGCCAGCAGTCCCAGACCAGGGGTGGGCTACACCTTC	CASSPRPGVGYTF	TRBV6-5	TRBJ1-2	.	.
TGTGCCAGCAGCCAAATGAGTAATTCACCCCTCCACTTT	CASSQMSNSPLHF	TRBV7-3	TRBJ1-6	.	.
TGTGCCAGTAGTGCCGACAGATATGGCTACACCTTC	CASSADRYGYTF	TRBV19	TRBJ1-2	.	.
TGTGCCAGCAGTGAAGCCGGGATAAACACCGGGGAGCTGTTTTTT	CASSEAGINTGELFF	TRBV6-1	TRBJ2-2	.	.